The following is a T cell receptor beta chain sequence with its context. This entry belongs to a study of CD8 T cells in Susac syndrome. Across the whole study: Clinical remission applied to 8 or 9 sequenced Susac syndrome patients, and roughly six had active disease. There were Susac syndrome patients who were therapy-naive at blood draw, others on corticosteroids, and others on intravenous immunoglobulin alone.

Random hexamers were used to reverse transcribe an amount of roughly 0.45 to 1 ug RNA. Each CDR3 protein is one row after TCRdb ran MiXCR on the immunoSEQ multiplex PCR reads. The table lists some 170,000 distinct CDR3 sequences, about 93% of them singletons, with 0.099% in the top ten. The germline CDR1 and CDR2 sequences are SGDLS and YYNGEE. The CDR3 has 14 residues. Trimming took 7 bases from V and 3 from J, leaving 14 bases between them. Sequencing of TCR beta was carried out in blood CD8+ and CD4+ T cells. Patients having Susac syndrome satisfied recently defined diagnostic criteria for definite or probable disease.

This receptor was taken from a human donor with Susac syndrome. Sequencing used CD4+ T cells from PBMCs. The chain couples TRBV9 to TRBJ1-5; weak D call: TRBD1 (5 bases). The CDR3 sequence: CASSRDGFNQPQHF. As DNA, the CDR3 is TGTGCCAGCTCACGGGACGGTTTCAATCAGCCCCAGCATTTT. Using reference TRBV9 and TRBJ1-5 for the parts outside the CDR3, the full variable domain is DSGVTQTPKHLITATGQRVTLRCSPRSGDLSVYWYQQSLDQGLQFLIQYYNGEERAKGNILERFSAQQFPDLHSELNLSSLELGDSALYFCASSRDGFNQPQHFGDGTRLSIL.